These T cell receptor beta chains were read from a single sample in a study of T cells after yellow fever vaccination. TCRdb re-called the 5' RACE reads with MiXCR, one entry per CDR3 protein. The repertoire holds over 5,000 distinct CDR3 sequences, with 6.5% as singletons. Sequenced here: PBMCs, either bulk or a sorted T-cell subset (CD4+, CD8+, memory, or dextramer-sorted; not recorded which), sampled less than 16 days after the first yellow fever vaccination. These receptors all come from a man between 18 and 29 years old who received the YFV17D yellow fever vaccine. The conserved cysteine and the conserved F or W are not part of the CDR3 here.

TRBJ1-5,TRBV12-3/TRBV12-4,ASATRRSNQPQH
TRBJ2-7,TRBV5-1,ASSLSGVYGEQY
TRBJ1-1,TRBV5-4,ASNTQGGPEAF
TRBJ2-1,TRBV20-1,SARIGPHDNEQF
TRBJ2-3,TRBV11-2,ASSSGQVEADTQY
TRBJ2-1,TRBV7-8,ASSLQGTGGNNEQF
TRBJ2-5,TRBV19,ASSIDRGMHETHY
TRBJ1-2,TRBV7-9,ASSTSSGTVSPLYGYT
TRBJ2-3,TRBV9,ASSRLLSTSTDTQY
TRBJ2-7,TRBV10-3,AISEGRTGER
TRBJ2-7,TRBV4-3,ASSQTTAPTYEQY
TRBJ1-1,TRBV9,ASSTRDRLNTEAF
TRBJ2-1,TRBV20-1,SARDGRGPYNEQF
TRBJ2-4,TRBV20-1,SARPETVKNIQY
TRBJ2-7,TRBV4-2,ASSQDNRLAYEQY
TRBJ1-3,TRBV10-1,ASRDRDKNAAGNTIY
TRBJ2-1,TRBV4-2,ASSPEGRCNEQF
TRBJ2-2,TRBV19,ASRSGATGELF
TRBJ1-5,TRBV7-8,ASSFKDRPFGNQPQH
TRBJ2-7,TRBV12-3/TRBV12-4,ASSLGDRAEQY
TRBJ1-2,TRBV6-1,ASREGGHGYT
TRBJ1-1,TRBV12-3/TRBV12-4,ASSWEGGRRDTEAF
TRBJ2-6,TRBV5-1,ASSLASGESGANVLT
TRBJ1-2,TRBV6-5,ASRIRDRYGYT
TRBJ1-2,TRBV2,ASSEAPDIVNYGYT
TRBJ2-3,TRBV5-6,ASSLGPGTPRTDTQY
TRBJ2-5,TRBV21-1,ASSKTQQETQY
TRBJ2-2,TRBV28,ASRGQGAPGELF
TRBJ2-1,TRBV18,ASSQGEEQF
TRBJ2-1,TRBV15,ATSRGTSGGYNEQF
TRBJ1-5,TRBV4-1,ASSDGQGGNQPQH
TRBJ1-5,TRBV24-1,ATTGLYSNQPQH
TRBJ2-3,TRBV4-3,ASSQDPAGALTSTDTQY
TRBJ2-7,TRBV12-3/TRBV12-4,ARSIWTPYEQY
TRBJ1-5,TRBV6-6,ASRPQGYQPQH
TRBJ2-6,TRBV5-1,ASRSTRGANVLT
TRBJ1-2,TRBV5-5,ASSGVPGQGNYGYT
TRBJ2-5,TRBV4-1,ASSPLGQDQETQY
TRBJ1-5,TRBV12-3/TRBV12-4,ASSLSGGDQPQH
TRBJ1-2,TRBV19,ASSPGPREGGYT
TRBJ2-2,TRBV24-1,ATSLRATGELF
TRBJ1-4,TRBV20-1,SAAVSANEKLF
TRBJ2-3,TRBV2,ASRYRVGPDTQY
TRBJ2-5,TRBV6-5,ASSSPKWAQY
TRBJ2-3,TRBV4-3,ASSQDELPRGSTDTQY
TRBJ2-3,TRBV29-1,SVVLLGTGRADTQY
TRBJ2-7,TRBV15,ATSTRTPTYEQY
TRBJ2-1,TRBV20-1,CARRRHEKAHYNEQF
TRBJ2-2,TRBV30,AWNRATNTGELF
TRBJ1-2,TRBV30,AWSVLGRGNYGYT
TRBJ1-4,TRBV7-9,ASTYNEKLF
TRBJ2-4,TRBV12-3/TRBV12-4,ASSLWQGRNIQY
TRBJ1-2,TRBV4-2,ASSQEDRGLGYT
TRBJ1-6,TRBV5-6,ASSSGRWAEYNSPLH
TRBJ2-3,TRBV9,ASSGLGATGTQY